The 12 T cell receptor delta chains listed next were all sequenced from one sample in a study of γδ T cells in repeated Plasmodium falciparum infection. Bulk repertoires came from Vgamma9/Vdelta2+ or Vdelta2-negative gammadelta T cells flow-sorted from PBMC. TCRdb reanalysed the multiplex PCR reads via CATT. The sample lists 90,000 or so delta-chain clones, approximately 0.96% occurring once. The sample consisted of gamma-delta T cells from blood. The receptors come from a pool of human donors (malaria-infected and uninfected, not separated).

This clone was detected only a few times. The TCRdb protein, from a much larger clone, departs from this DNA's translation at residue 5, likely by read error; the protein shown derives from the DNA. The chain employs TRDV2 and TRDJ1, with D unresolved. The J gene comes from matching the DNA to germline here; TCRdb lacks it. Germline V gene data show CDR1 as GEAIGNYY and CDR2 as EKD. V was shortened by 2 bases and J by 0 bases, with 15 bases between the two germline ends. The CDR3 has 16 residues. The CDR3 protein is CACDIVTPGYTDKLIF. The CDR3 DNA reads TGTGCCTGTGACATCGTCACTCCGGGTTACACCGATAAACTCATCTTT.

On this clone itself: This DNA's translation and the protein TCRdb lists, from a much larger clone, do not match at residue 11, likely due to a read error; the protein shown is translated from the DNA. The CDR3 here is CAYRRFFAFPTSTGGYADKLIF. The CDR3 DNA is TGTGCTTATAGGAGATTCTTTGCCTTCCCCACGAGTACTGGGGGATACGCCGATAAACTCATCTTT. The V gene is TRAV38-2/DV8, the J gene TRDJ1; TRDD3 matches at 13 bases. The germline CDR1 and CDR2 sequences are TSESDYY and QEAYKQQN. The CDR3 runs to 22 residues. With 2 bases clipped from V and 3 bases from J, the junction kept 22 bases outside the gene matches.

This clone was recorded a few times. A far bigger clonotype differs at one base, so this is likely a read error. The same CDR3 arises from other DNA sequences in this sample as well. In DNA form, the CDR3 reads TGTGCCCTTGGGGAACAGGCGTTACTGGGGGCCGATAAACTCATCTTT. As protein: CALGEQALLGADKLIF. This rearrangement joins TRDV1 to TRDJ1; 8 bases fit TRDD3. The J gene is not listed in TCRdb, so it was assigned here from a DNA match to germline. CDR1 TSWWSYY and CDR2 QGS come from the germline V gene. The CDR3 consists of 16 residues.

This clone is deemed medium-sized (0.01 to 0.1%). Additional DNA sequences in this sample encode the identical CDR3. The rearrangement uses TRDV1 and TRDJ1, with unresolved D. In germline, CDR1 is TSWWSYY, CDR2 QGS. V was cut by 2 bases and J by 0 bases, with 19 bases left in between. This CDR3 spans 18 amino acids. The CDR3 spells CALGEALGVERHTDKLIF. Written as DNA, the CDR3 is TGTGCTCTTGGGGAAGCCCTAGGGGTGGAGAGACACACCGATAAACTCATCTTT.

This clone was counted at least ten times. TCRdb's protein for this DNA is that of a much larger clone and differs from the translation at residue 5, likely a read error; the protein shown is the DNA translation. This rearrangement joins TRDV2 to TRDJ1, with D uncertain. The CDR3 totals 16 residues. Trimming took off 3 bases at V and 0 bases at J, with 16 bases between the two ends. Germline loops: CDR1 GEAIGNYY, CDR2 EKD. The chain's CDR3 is CACDVREKRDTDKLIF. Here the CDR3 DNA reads TGTGCCTGTGACGTTAGGGAAAAAAGGGACACCGATAAACTCATCTTT.

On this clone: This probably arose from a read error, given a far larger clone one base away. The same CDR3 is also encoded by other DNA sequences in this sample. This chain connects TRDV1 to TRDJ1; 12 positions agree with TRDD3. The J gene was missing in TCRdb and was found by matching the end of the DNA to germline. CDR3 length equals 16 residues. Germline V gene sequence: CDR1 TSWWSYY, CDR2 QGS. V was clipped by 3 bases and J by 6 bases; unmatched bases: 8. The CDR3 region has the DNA TGTGCTCTTGGGGACTTTCCATACTGGGGGATACATAAACTCATCTTT. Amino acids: CALGDFPYWGIHKLIF.

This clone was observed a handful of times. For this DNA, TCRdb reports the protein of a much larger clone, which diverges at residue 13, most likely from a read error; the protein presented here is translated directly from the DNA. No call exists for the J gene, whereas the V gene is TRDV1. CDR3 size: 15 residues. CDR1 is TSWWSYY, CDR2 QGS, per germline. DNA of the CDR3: TGTGCTCTTGGGGAACTCCTAGTAGTCCAGGGAAAACCCATCTTT. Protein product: CALGELLVVQGKPIF.

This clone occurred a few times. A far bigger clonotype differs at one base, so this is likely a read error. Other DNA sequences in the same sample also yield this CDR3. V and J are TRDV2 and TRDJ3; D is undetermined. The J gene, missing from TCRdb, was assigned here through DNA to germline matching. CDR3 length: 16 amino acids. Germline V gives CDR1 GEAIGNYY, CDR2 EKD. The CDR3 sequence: CACDPPNAWDTRQMFF. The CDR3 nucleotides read TGCGCCTGTGACCCCCCCAACGCCTGGGACACCCGACAGATGTTTTTC.

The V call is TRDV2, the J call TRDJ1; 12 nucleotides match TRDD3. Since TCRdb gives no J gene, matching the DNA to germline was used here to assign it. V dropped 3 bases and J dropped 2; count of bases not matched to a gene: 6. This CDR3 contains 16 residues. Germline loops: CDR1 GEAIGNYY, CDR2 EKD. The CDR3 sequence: CACDSYWGILTDKLIF. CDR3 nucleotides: TGTGCCTGTGACTCGTACTGGGGGATACTAACCGATAAACTCATCTTT.

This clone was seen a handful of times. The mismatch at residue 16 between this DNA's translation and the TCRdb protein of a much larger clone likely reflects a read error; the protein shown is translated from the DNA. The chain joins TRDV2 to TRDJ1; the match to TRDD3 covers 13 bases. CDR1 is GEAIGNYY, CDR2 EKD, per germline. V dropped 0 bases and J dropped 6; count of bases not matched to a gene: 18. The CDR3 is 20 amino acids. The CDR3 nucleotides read TGTGCCTGTGACACCGTACTGGGGGATACGCGGTATAAAGGGACCAATAAACTCATCTTT. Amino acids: CACDTVLGDTRYKGTNKLIF.

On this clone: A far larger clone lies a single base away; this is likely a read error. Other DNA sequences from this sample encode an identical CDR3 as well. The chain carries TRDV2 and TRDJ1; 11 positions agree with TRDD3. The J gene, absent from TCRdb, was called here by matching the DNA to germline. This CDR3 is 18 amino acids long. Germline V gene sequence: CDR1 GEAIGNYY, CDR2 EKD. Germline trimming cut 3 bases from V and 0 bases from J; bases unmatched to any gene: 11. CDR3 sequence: CACDALLGDTSYTDKLIF. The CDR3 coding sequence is TGTGCCTGTGACGCTTTGCTGGGGGATACTTCCTACACCGATAAACTCATCTTT.

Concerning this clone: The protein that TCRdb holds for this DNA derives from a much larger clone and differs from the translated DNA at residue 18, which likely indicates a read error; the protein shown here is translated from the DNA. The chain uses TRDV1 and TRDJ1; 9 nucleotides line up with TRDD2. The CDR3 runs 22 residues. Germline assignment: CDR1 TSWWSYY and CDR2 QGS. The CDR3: CALGELVGFTNGGPSYTNKLIF. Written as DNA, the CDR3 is TGTGCTCTTGGGGAACTCGTAGGGTTTACGAATGGGGGACCTTCCTACACCAATAAACTCATCTTT.